What follows are 23 T cell receptor beta chains derived from one specimen sequenced in a study of blood T cell repertoires in COVID-19. Method: immunoSEQ multiplex PCR; TCRdb's copy keeps in-frame clones and lacks some. The sample yields approximately 360,000 clones, over 80% seen once. Sequencing was done on a sample of PBMCs or T cells enriched from blood (not recorded which). The receptors stem from a woman in her 50s who had recovered from COVID-19.

This chain joins TRBV20-1 and TRBJ1-6, with D hard to call. This CDR3 comprises 15 residues. From germline, CDR1 is DFQATT and CDR2 SNEGSKA (reference sequence). V gave up 3 bases and J gave up 7 bases, with 16 bases separating them. CDR3 sequence reads: CSASFVAAYNSPLHF. The CDR3, as DNA: TGCAGTGCTAGTTTCGTGGCAGCGTACAATTCACCCCTCCACTTT.

V gene TRBV11-3 combines with J gene TRBJ2-1; D is uncertain. CDR3 length: 17 amino acids. Germline V gene data show CDR1 as SGHNT and CDR2 as YENEEA. V lost 5 bases and J 0 bases, leaving 17 bases between the germline ends. CDR3 loop: CASSAFFLPGSYNEQFF. The DNA of the CDR3 is TGTGCCAGCAGCGCTTTTTTTCTCCCAGGCTCCTACAATGAGCAGTTCTTC.

The rearrangement uses TRBV5-1 and TRBJ1-2, with 10 bases identical to TRBD1. The CDR3 spans 14 residues. The germline V gene encodes CDR1 SGHRS and CDR2 YFSETQ. Trimming cost V 4 bases and J 0 bases; bases outside gene matches: 0. The chain's CDR3 is CASSGQGANYGYTF. The CDR3 DNA sequence: TGCGCCAGCAGCGGACAGGGGGCTAACTATGGCTACACCTTC.

This sequence joins TRBV6-5 and TRBJ1-6, with D maybe TRBD1 (5 bases). With 4 bases removed from V and 13 bases from J, the gap between germline ends came to 14 bases. This CDR3 spans 13 amino acids. Germline assignment: CDR1 MNHEY and CDR2 SVGAGI. The CDR3 spells CASSSPGGWPLHF. The CDR3 region has the DNA TGTGCCAGCAGTTCCCCGGGGGGTTGGCCCCTCCACTTT.

This chain joins TRBV6-2 or TRBV6-3 and TRBJ2-5; D remains unclear. The CDR3 has 11 amino acids. V was shortened by 6 bases and J by 7 bases, with 9 bases between the two germline ends. CDR1 is MNHEY and CDR2 is SVGEGT in the germline V gene. This CDR3 is CASSPRGTQYF. In DNA form, the CDR3 reads TGTGCCAGCAGCCCCCGAGGGACCCAGTACTTC.

The chain couples TRBV4-1 to TRBJ2-7, with a weak D call TRBD2 (6 bases). The CDR3 sequence is 17 residues long. Germline CDR1 MGHRA, CDR2 YSYEKL. Trimming took off 1 base at V and 2 bases at J, with 18 bases between the two ends. Here the CDR3 reads CASSQVLFPGSTYEQYF. CDR3 DNA: TGCGCCAGCAGCCAAGTCTTATTCCCCGGGAGCACCTACGAGCAGTACTTC.

This clone was seen a single time. This chain uses TRBV20-1 with TRBJ2-1; D is unresolved. Germline lookup yields CDR1 DFQATT and CDR2 SNEGSKA (reference sequence). The CDR3 contains 11 residues. V dropped 7 bases and J dropped 5 bases, with 9 bases sitting between them. For the CDR3, the DNA is TGCAGTGTTAACAAAAACAATGAGCAGTTCTTC. As protein: CSVNKNNEQFF.

The DNA for the CDR3 is TGCGCCAGCAGCCCCGGGACAGGGGGCGCCTACGAGCAGTACTTC. Protein sequence: CASSPGTGGAYEQYF. The genes are TRBV5-1 and TRBJ2-7; TRBD1 agrees at 12 bases. Unmatched junction bases numbered 4, after V lost 4 bases and J lost 2 bases. The CDR3 runs to 15 residues. Germline V gene data show CDR1 as SGHRS and CDR2 as YFSETQ.

The rearrangement uses TRBV18 and TRBJ1-3, with D perhaps matching TRBD1 (6 bases). Germline CDR1 and CDR2: KGHSH and LQKENI. Trimming removed 5 bases at V and 4 bases at J, with 9 bases between. CDR3 length equals 13 residues. The CDR3: CASSGDTGNTIYF. DNA for the CDR3: TGTGCCAGCTCAGGGGACACCGGAAACACCATATATTTT.

This chain joins TRBV19 and TRBJ1-3, with D unresolved. V lost 7 bases and J lost 5, with 9 bases in between. The CDR3 is made up of 12 amino acids. CDR1 is LNHDA, CDR2 SQIVND, per germline (reference sequence). In DNA form, the CDR3 reads TGTGCCAGTATCCCCTTAAGAAACACCATATATTTT. This sequence encodes CASIPLRNTIYF. Looking up the rest from reference TRBV19 and TRBJ1-3 gives the full variable domain: DGGITQSPKYLFRKEGQNVTLSCEQNLNHDAMYWYRQDPGQGLRLIYYSQIVNDFQKGDIAEGYSVSREKKESFPLTVTSAQKNPTAFYLCASIPLRNTIYFGEGSWLTVV.

The table lists this clone with a count of one. This chain connects TRBV4-2 to TRBJ1-1, with D maybe TRBD1 (6 bases). Germline V gene sequence: CDR1 LGHNA, CDR2 YNFKEQ. The CDR3 runs 15 residues. The V and J ends lost 0 bases and 6 bases respectively, with 14 bases between them. The DNA of the CDR3 is TGTGCCAGCAGCCAAGATCACAGGGCGGGCGCTGAAGCTTTCTTT. Amino acids: CASSQDHRAGAEAFF.

V and J are TRBV19 and TRBJ2-3; D is possibly TRBD2 (5 bases). The CDR3 is 15 amino acids. CDR1 and CDR2 (germline): LNHDA, SQIVND (reference sequence). With 3 bases removed from V and 4 bases from J, the gap between germline ends came to 14 bases. For the CDR3, the DNA is TGTGCCAGTAGTATCGCCTGGGGTAGCGCAGATACGCAGTATTTT. Protein product: CASSIAWGSADTQYF.

The genes are TRBV30 and TRBJ1-6, with TRBD1 matching 8 bases. The germline V gene encodes CDR1 GTSNPN and CDR2 SVGIG (reference sequence). This CDR3 region has 14 residues. The ends lost 3 bases at V and 5 bases at J; junction bases unmatched: 3. CDR3 DNA sequence: TGTGCCTGGAGGGGGACAGGTAATAATTCACCCCTCCACTTT. Translated, it gives CAWRGTGNNSPLHF.

The chain uses TRBV5-4 and TRBJ1-4, with 10 bases aligning to TRBD1. There are 18 residues in the CDR3. After removal of 3 bases from V and 2 bases from J, the junction contained 10 bases not matched to a gene. CDR1 and CDR2 from the germline V gene are SGHNT and YYREEE (reference sequence). CDR3 bases: TGTGCCAGCAGCTGGAACCCGGGACAGGGGAGGACTAATGAAAAACTGTTTTTT. It is translated as CASSWNPGQGRTNEKLFF. The full variable domain, its missing parts supplied by reference TRBV5-4 and TRBJ1-4, is ETGVTQSPTHLIKTRGQQVTLRCSSQSGHNTVSWYQQALGQGPQFIFQYYREEENGRGNFPPRFSGLQFPNYSSELNVNALELDDSALYLCASSWNPGQGRTNEKLFFGSGTQLSVL.

The chain links TRBV27 to TRBJ2-5; TRBD1 might be the D (6 bases). The germline V gene has CDR1 MNHEY and CDR2 SMNVEV (reference sequence). Between the trimmed V and J ends, which lost 10 bases and 5 bases, there was a span of 23 bases. This CDR3 has 15 amino acids. This chain's CDR3 is CATRKAPQGWETQYF. In DNA, the CDR3 is TGTGCCACCCGAAAGGCCCCACAGGGTTGGGAGACCCAGTACTTC.

This chain links TRBV6-5 with TRBJ1-5; TRBD1 matches at 10 bases. V trimming: 0 bases; J trimming: 6 bases; junction bases outside the gene matches: 2. The CDR3 is 15 residues long. Germline CDR1 and CDR2: MNHEY and SVGAGI. The CDR3 DNA follows: TGTGCCAGCAGTTACTCGACAGGGGGCGGTCAGCCCCAGCATTTT. Its protein is CASSYSTGGGQPQHF.

V gene TRBV5-5 combines with J gene TRBJ1-6; D not resolved. Trimming removed 2 bases at V and 7 bases at J, with 13 bases between. The CDR3 length is 15 residues. Germline-derived CDR1 and CDR2 are SGHKS and YYEKEE (reference sequence). In nucleotides, the CDR3 is TGTGCCAGCAGCTTTACCGGCGGTGGGAATTCACCCCTCCACTTT. This encodes CASSFTGGGNSPLHF.

This clone appeared a few times. The V call is TRBV7-9, the J call TRBJ1-1; D is unclear. The germline CDR1 and CDR2 sequences are SEHNR and FQNEAQ (reference sequence). The CDR3 covers 13 residues. Trimming took off 5 bases at V and 5 bases at J, with 12 bases between the two ends. The CDR3, as DNA: TGTGCCAGCAGCCCAGGAAGGATAACTGAAGCTTTCTTT. Translating gives CASSPGRITEAFF.

CDR3 amino acids: CASSQQGGGEQFF. CDR3 coding DNA: TGCGCCAGCAGCCAACAGGGGGGCGGTGAGCAGTTCTTC. The genes are TRBV10-2 and TRBJ2-1; 8 nucleotides match TRBD1. Germline V gene sequence: CDR1 WSHSY, CDR2 SAAADI. The V segment lost 6 bases and the J segment 9 bases; nucleotides outside the gene matches: 7. The CDR3 is made up of 13 amino acids.

The CDR3 reads CASSKTGNTEAFF. CDR3 nucleotides: TGTGCCAGCTCAAAGACAGGGAACACTGAAGCTTTCTTT. The rearrangement links TRBV18 to TRBJ1-1, with a possible D match to TRBD1 (6 bases). This CDR3 contains 13 residues. From germline, CDR1 is KGHSH and CDR2 LQKENI. V dropped 5 bases and J dropped 1 base, with 8 bases sitting between them.

V usage is TRBV4-1 and J usage is TRBJ1-4; the match to TRBD1 covers 9 bases. Germline CDR1 and CDR2: MGHRA and YSYEKL. V was pared by 1 base and J by 6 bases, with 6 bases of the junction left unmatched. The CDR3 is made up of 16 amino acids. CDR3 sequence reads: CASSQAAGTGYEKLFF. The CDR3 nucleotides are TGCGCCAGCAGCCAAGCGGCTGGGACAGGGTATGAAAAACTGTTTTTT.

The V call is TRBV7-2, the J call TRBJ2-1; D gene unclear. The CDR3 has 12 residues. The germline V gene encodes CDR1 SGHTA and CDR2 FQGNSA. Trimming stripped 2 bases from V and 7 bases from J, with 6 bases between. The CDR3 protein is CASSLSGNEQFF. The CDR3 DNA sequence: TGTGCCAGCAGCTTATCCGGGAATGAGCAGTTCTTC.

The genes are TRBV6-1 and TRBJ2-5; D might be TRBD1 (5 bases). V dropped 0 bases and J dropped 0 bases, with 14 bases sitting between them. CDR1 is MNHNS, CDR2 SASEGT, per germline. This CDR3 contains 17 residues. The CDR3 sequence: CASSEALTGAYQETQYF. The DNA for the CDR3 is TGTGCCAGCAGTGAAGCGTTGACTGGGGCTTACCAAGAGACCCAGTACTTC.